This T cell receptor (beta chain) was obtained from a study of cytomegalovirus exposure and HLA in healthy donors (TCRdb year 2017). Background on the whole study: According to an earlier analysis of 587 of the donors, about 179 million T cells yielded approximately 120 million unique TCR beta sequences and roughly 280 Gb of sequence data. In a later genetic analysis, genome-wide SNP genotypes for about 55% of the roughly 700 donors were used, and that subset was treated as a discovery cohort. Besides the first cohort of roughly 640 subjects, a separate validation cohort made up of roughly 130 different subjects was used. An earlier analysis of 587 of the donors applied high-throughput TCR beta sequencing to assess whether each TCR beta V gene segment acted as functional or pseudogenic. Donor age, sex, ethnicity and CMV serostatus were collected together with the repertoire data. Using immunosequencing, the study profiled T cell repertoires from about 650 subjects and related those repertoires to cytomegalovirus serostatus. Across about 380 genotyped donors of the cohort, an average of about 200,000 unique TCR beta nucleotide sequences per donor were sequenced, and roughly a sixth of those sequences were non-productive. Because of strong linkage in the cohort, roughly five DR-DQ haplotypes were treated as single units for association and clustering. The genetic ancestry cluster associated with self-reported Caucasian donors included 81% of the roughly 380 genotyped donors. Rather than drawing on any new phenotypic data, the later analysis identified candidate immune exposures from TCR beta sequences and the way those sequences occurred across donors. All discovery cohort repertoires had been generated on a single sequencing platform. Typing coverage varied by locus: about 620-630 donors for A, B, C, DRB1 and DQB1; roughly 510 for DQA1; about 570 for DPA1; roughly 470 for DPB1. To predict cytomegalovirus infection status, the study brought together high-throughput TCR immunosequencing, statistical association of individual TCRs with disease status, and machine learning. HLA typing covered class I and class II loci at four-digit resolution. An early release that covered about 600 HLA-typed donors contained 250 to 350 gigabases of sequencing data and 70 million to 100 million unique TCR sequences. A later analysis re-analyzed previously published TCR beta repertoires from 666 donors and added high-resolution HLA genotyping to study TCR occurrence patterns. The study aimed to test whether cataloging public T cell receptors could reveal signatures of past pathogen exposure.

The library was built by means of the immunoSEQ multiplex PCR assay. A mixture of 60 forward primers for TCR Vbeta segments and 13 reverse primers for TCR Jbeta segments was used in the multiplex PCR. A multiplex PCR assay on genomic DNA amplified the CDR3 region of rearranged TCR beta genes. Amplified TCR beta libraries were sequenced as 87-base-pair reads on the Illumina HiSeq System. Under the source paper's analysis protocol: Across the 500 to 750 repertoires, a later analysis counted some 81 million unique TCR beta chains, about 10 million of which were shared by at least two donors. A nearest-neighbor algorithm error-corrected the raw reads and collapsed the reads into unique sequences, merging closely related sequences to remove PCR and sequencing errors. To assign V, D and J gene segments, CDR3 sequences were aligned to IMGT reference sequences. For a sequence to be retained, at least a six-nucleotide match to both a V gene segment and a J gene segment was required. Rearrangements were classified as productive when the CDR3 lacked stop codons and remained in frame with V and J, and all other rearrangements were classified as non-productive. CDR3 was defined according to IMGT convention as the region running from the second conserved V-encoded cysteine to the conserved J-encoded phenylalanine. In an earlier analysis of roughly 580 of the donors, sequences lacking an unambiguous match to a single V gene segment were excluded. In an earlier analysis of 587 of the donors, V segments were called functional above 56.7% productive rearrangements and were called segregating when the between-donor standard deviation exceeded 5%. A statistical classification framework was built for diagnosing cytomegalovirus status from the catalog of TCR beta chain sequences. A later analysis assigned V and J genes by comparing TCR nucleotide sequences with IMGT/GENE-DB human TR gene sequences. The TCRdist pipeline was used in a later analysis to assign CDR3 sequences and most-parsimonious VDJ recombination scenarios. In a later analysis, each TCR beta chain was defined by its CDR3 amino acid sequence together with its V-gene family, and reads without a unique V-gene family were excluded. To address suspected cross-contamination and a sequencing artifact, a later analysis removed around 600 highly shared, low-generation-probability nucleotide sequences. For each public chain, a later analysis derived a clonal expansion index from normalized ranks of inferred template counts within each repertoire. A later analysis computed generation probabilities with a VDJ recombination model fitted to out-of-frame rearrangements, and checked the results against IGoR. A later analysis scored TCR-TCR, TCR-HLA and TCR-CMV co-occurrence with hypergeometric tests, applying a repertoire-size bias correction to TCR pairs. A later analysis estimated false discovery rates by permuting HLA or CMV assignments 20 times. In a later analysis, co-occurring TCRs were grouped with DBSCAN, and TCRdist sequence similarity was added when clustering was performed within HLA-allele-positive subsets. Co-occurrence clustering excluded repertoires with fewer than 30,000 or more than 120,000 public chains, plus five with anomalous nucleotide sharing. The clones in this table, taken by TCRdb from immuneACCESS, are in-frame only. Not every clone is retained; where verified, under half of the shortfall comes from an unresolved V gene, and the cause of the rest is unknown. The V and J calls and clone size come from that table; D and trimming were worked out from the DNA. The table for this sample lists roughly 120,000 clones; under 90% of them were counted only once. The top ten constitute around 2.6% of the sample.

Concerning this clone itself: The antigen this receptor binds is unknown. Base-call qualities are not available, and no considerably larger clone is one nucleotide away.

Cut back by 2 bases and 4 bases, the V and J ends lie 4 bases apart. From the cysteine up to the phenylalanine, the CDR3 has a length of 12 residues. Only the CDR3 DNA stays, 36 bases, in frame from base 1. For CDR1 and CDR2, the germline V gene lists LGHNT and FRNRAP. In total, just over 650 healthy bone marrow donors made up the cohort. Cohort members were all nominally healthy when sampled, although unrecorded immune exposures were likely present. The donor was CMV seronegative and was included in the group of a few hundred seronegative cohort members. Each donor provided a peripheral blood sample, and peripheral blood mononuclear cells were used for TCR beta sequencing. The Qiagen DNeasy Blood Extraction Kit was used to extract genomic DNA from the blood cell samples. General study outcomes and caveats: Correlated functional status among segregating V segments might be attributable to linkage disequilibrium, but an unknown experimental factor could not be ruled out. The cohort was sequenced for TCR beta chains only, and without alpha or paired-chain data the features that could be detected were limited. At a false discovery rate of 0.05, a later analysis linked under 20,000 TCR beta sequences to specific HLA alleles. A later analysis found that most CMV-associated TCR beta chains appeared HLA-restricted, with HLA associations seemingly driven largely by CMV exposure. Assigning TCR associations to individual alleles was difficult when HLA alleles, especially DR and DQ, strongly co-occurred. In a later analysis, TCR association rates were found to vary across HLA loci, with the most associated TCRs seen for DRB1 alleles and the fewest for HLA-C alleles. A cluster of highly shared sequence variants was judged likely to be a technical artifact of the sequencing pipeline. It was suggested by the authors that the approach could potentially be generalized to other disease states and immunological phenotypes. The 87-base-pair reads could not distinguish some IMGT-functional V segments, including TRBV6-2 and TRBV6-3, so those segments were excluded. A few of the identified cytomegalovirus-associated TCR beta chains were confirmed in vitro to be specific for cytomegalovirus antigens. Most TCR sequences were observed very rarely across donors, whereas some public TCRs were present in many individuals. Compared with equally common non-associated chains, HLA-associated TCR beta chains in a later analysis were more clonally expanded and had lower generation probabilities. For the cohort, immune exposure information was limited to CMV serostatus. In an earlier analysis of some 500 of the donors, most TCR beta V segments appeared in productive rearrangements about 87% or about 30% of the time, broadly matching IMGT annotations. The classifier was reported to diagnose cytomegalovirus status with high specificity and sensitivity in both the original cohort and the validation cohort. Roughly uniform sequencing depth across donors was assumed in presence/absence analyses, although this assumption may not hold. Because counts were too low, some 17 rarely observed V segments, including chromosome 9 orphons, were left out of the earlier analysis of roughly 600 of the donors. In a later genetic analysis, a missense DCLRE1C variant was associated with V-gene and J-gene trimming of TCR beta chains, and the association was replicated in an independent cohort. According to a later genetic analysis, donors in an Asian-associated ancestry cluster had fewer N-insertions in productive TCRs than the approximately 630-donor mean. The study gave a list of around 170 TCR beta chains associated with cytomegalovirus. Several of the top co-occurrence clusters appeared to be linked to parvovirus B19, influenza, CMV and Epstein-Barr virus, according to a later analysis. A further reported finding was that TCR beta sequences accurately predicted the HLA-A and HLA-B alleles for most subjects in the first cohort. Because HLA typing was missing for some donors at each locus, association tests included only the typed subset.

This receptor was taken from a woman between 18 and 30 years old in good health and CMV-seronegative. Sequencing was performed on PBMCs. The rearrangement joined TRBV12-5 to TRBJ2-3; the D gene cannot be named for sure. CDR3 sequence: CASGLRADTQYF. The sequence in DNA is TGTGCTAGTGGTTTGCGGGCAGATACGCAGTATTTT. The full variable domain, with segments outside the CDR3 supplied by the reference TRBV12-5 and TRBJ2-3 proteins, appears as DARVTQTPRHKVTEMGQEVTMRCQPILGHNTVFWYRQTMMQGLELLAYFRNRAPLDDSGMPKDRFSAEMPDATLATLKIQPSEPRDSAVYFCASGLRADTQYFGPGTRLTVL.